These 28 T cell receptor beta chains were all obtained from the same sample, sequenced in a study of blood T cell repertoires in COVID-19. Some clones are missing from TCRdb's copy, which holds only in-frame ones; the method was immunoSEQ multiplex PCR. This table holds 250,000 to 350,000 clones, about 85% found once. Sequencing was performed on peripheral blood. These receptors were obtained from a human donor with COVID-19, enrolled during active disease. The donor label of this sample is uncertain.

The chain has TRBV19 and TRBJ1-3; D remains ambiguous. V lost 4 bases and J 0 bases, leaving 10 bases between the germline ends. This CDR3 has 15 residues. From germline, CDR1 is LNHDA and CDR2 SQIVND (reference sequence). The CDR3: CASSTQDDSGNTIYF. The CDR3 DNA reads TGTGCCAGTAGTACCCAGGATGACTCTGGAAACACCATATATTTT.

This clone came up a few times. The CDR3 sequence is CASSEAFDRGYGYTF. Written as DNA, the CDR3 is TGTGCCAGCAGTGAAGCTTTCGACAGGGGCTATGGCTACACCTTC. The chain has TRBV6-1 and TRBJ1-2, with 8 positions matching TRBD1. The CDR3 length is 15 residues. With V trimmed by 0 bases and J by 4 bases, 4 bases remained unmatched. Looked up from germline, CDR1 is MNHNS and CDR2 is SASEGT.

As DNA, the CDR3 is TGTGCCAGCAGCCTCGTAGCGGGATCTAACACCGGGGAGCTGTTTTTT. It codes for CASSLVAGSNTGELFF. The chain employs TRBV28 and TRBJ2-2; TRBD2 agrees at 8 bases. V trimming: 6 bases; J trimming: 2 bases; junction bases outside the gene matches: 8. Germline loops: CDR1 MDHEN, CDR2 SYDVKM. The CDR3 totals 16 residues.

This chain uses TRBV5-1 with TRBJ2-7; 14 bases map to TRBD2. Germline V gives CDR1 SGHRS, CDR2 YFSETQ. Unmatched junction bases numbered 6, after V lost 2 bases and J lost 5 bases. This CDR3 has 16 residues. The CDR3 spells CASSFLTSGRAHEQYF. The CDR3 region has the DNA TGCGCCAGCAGCTTTTTGACTAGCGGGAGGGCCCACGAGCAGTACTTC.

This chain links TRBV10-1 with TRBJ2-2; no reliable D call. The CDR3 is 13 residues long. Germline V gene data show CDR1 as WNHNN and CDR2 as SYGVQD (reference sequence). Trimming cost V 4 bases and J 0 bases, with 3 bases left between them. The CDR3 DNA reads TGCGCCAGCAGTGTTACGAACACCGGGGAGCTGTTTTTT. As protein: CASSVTNTGELFF.

This CDR3 reads CASSRTQDSNTGELFF. CDR3 nucleotide sequence: TGCGCCAGCAGCCGGACTCAGGACTCGAACACCGGGGAGCTGTTTTTT. The chain employs TRBV5-1 and TRBJ2-2; D perhaps matches TRBD2 (5 bases). CDR1 and CDR2 (germline): SGHRS, YFSETQ. V was cut by 4 bases and J by 0 bases, with 13 bases left in between. There are 16 residues in the CDR3.

V usage is TRBV21-1 and J usage is TRBJ2-7; no DNA check was done on the table's D call, TRBD2. TRBV21-1 constitutes a pseudogene. CDR3 size: 16 residues. The DNA for the CDR3 is TGTGCCAGCAGCACCCCGCGGGGGGCTACTTCCTACGAGCAGTACTTC. It yields the protein CASSTPRGATSYEQYF.

The chain combines TRBV28 with TRBJ1-2; 7 nucleotides match TRBD1. CDR1 is MDHEN, CDR2 SYDVKM, per germline. This CDR3 region has 13 residues. The V and J ends lost 3 bases and 4 bases, in that order; junction bases with no gene match: 2. In nucleotides, the CDR3 is TGTGCCAGCAGTTTGGACAGGTCCTATGGCTACACCTTC. Its protein product is CASSLDRSYGYTF.

The chain combines TRBV2 with TRBJ1-6; TRBD1 matches at 7 bases. The CDR3 is made up of 15 amino acids. In germline, CDR1 is SNHLY, CDR2 FYNNEI. The V and J ends lost 3 bases and 11 bases, in that order; junction bases with no gene match: 10. The CDR3 DNA reads TGTGCCAGCAGTGACGGGACAGCCAGGGATCCACCCCTCCACTTT. Amino acid sequence: CASSDGTARDPPLHF.

The J gene is TRBJ2-7, the V gene TRBV28; 9 bases are a match to TRBD1. J lost 5 bases, V lost 3 bases, and 11 bases had no gene match. This CDR3 is built from 16 residues. CDR1 and CDR2 from the germline V gene are MDHEN and SYDVKM. The CDR3 reads CASSFFEQGAKDEQYF. CDR3 DNA: TGTGCCAGCAGTTTCTTCGAACAGGGGGCTAAGGACGAGCAGTACTTC.

The chain has TRBV28 and TRBJ1-6; the D gene is possibly TRBD1 (6 bases). Trimming left V 3 bases short and J 6 bases short, with 12 bases between. Germline V gene data show CDR1 as MDHEN and CDR2 as SYDVKM. The CDR3 loop spans 15 amino acids. The CDR3 reads CASSFGGAANSPLHF. The DNA of the CDR3 is TGTGCCAGCAGTTTTGGGGGGGCCGCTAATTCACCCCTCCACTTT.

V gene TRBV7-9 combines with J gene TRBJ2-1; TRBD2 aligns across 14 bases. The CDR3 contains 15 residues. V lost 5 bases, J lost 8 bases, and 5 bases stayed unmatched. Per the germline V gene, CDR1 is SEHNR and CDR2 is FQNEAQ (reference sequence). The CDR3 is CASSPGLAGGYEQFF. DNA for the CDR3: TGTGCCAGCAGCCCCGGACTAGCGGGAGGTTATGAGCAGTTCTTC.

The V gene is TRBV5-1, the J gene TRBJ1-4; unclear D gene. CDR1 and CDR2 (germline): SGHRS, YFSETQ. V lost 2 bases and J 7 bases, leaving 15 bases between the germline ends. The CDR3 covers 15 residues. This CDR3 reads CASSFSGPEGEKLFF. DNA of the CDR3: TGCGCCAGCAGCTTTAGCGGGCCTGAAGGTGAAAAACTGTTTTTT.

The V call is TRBV6-5, the J call TRBJ2-7; 7 bases fit TRBD1. From germline, CDR1 is MNHEY and CDR2 SVGAGI. The CDR3 is 16 residues long. After removal of 0 bases from V and 3 bases from J, the junction contained 8 bases not matched to a gene. The CDR3, as DNA: TGTGCCAGCAGTTACTCGGGGACAGCTCATTTCTACGAGCAGTACTTC. It yields the protein CASSYSGTAHFYEQYF.

A remark on this clone: Other nucleotide sequences from this sample produce the same CDR3. In DNA form, the CDR3 reads TGTGCCAGCAGCCAAGGACTAGCGGGGGGCACAGATACGCAGTATTTT. Protein product: CASSQGLAGGTDTQYF. The chain uses TRBV3-1 (or the pseudogene TRBV3-2) and TRBJ2-3; 12 bases agree with TRBD2. The CDR3 sequence is 16 residues long. Germline CDR1 and CDR2: LGHDT and YNNKEL (reference sequence). The ends lost 1 base at V and 1 base at J; junction bases unmatched: 0.

This clone occurred once. The gene calls are TRBV7-2 and TRBJ1-3, with a weak D call TRBD1 (6 bases). V dropped 3 bases and J dropped 0 bases, with 12 bases sitting between them. Germline CDR1 and CDR2: SGHTA and FQGNSA. The CDR3 length is 16 residues. The CDR3 DNA reads TGTGCCAGCAGCTTTACAGGGATCCCCTCTGGAAACACCATATATTTT. Amino acid sequence: CASSFTGIPSGNTIYF.

The V and J genes are TRBV7-9 and TRBJ1-2; D gene unclear. Per germline, CDR1 SEHNR and CDR2 FQNEAQ (reference sequence). Trimming cost V 2 bases and J 8 bases, with 6 bases left between them. The CDR3 is made up of 11 amino acids. The CDR3, as DNA: TGTGCCAGCAGCTTAACTGAGGGCTACACCTTC. Translated: CASSLTEGYTF.

The chain is built from TRBV28 and TRBJ1-5; possible D gene TRBD1, 5 bases. The V gene lost 5 bases and the J gene lost 2 bases, with 22 bases spanning the gap. Germline V gives CDR1 MDHEN, CDR2 SYDVKM. CDR3 length: 18 residues. The chain's CDR3 is CASSLRIVGGIGNQPQHF. Written as DNA, the CDR3 is TGTGCCAGCAGTCTTAGGATTGTCGGGGGTATCGGCAATCAGCCCCAGCATTTT.

V usage is TRBV9 and J usage is TRBJ2-1, with a weak D call TRBD2 (6 bases). The germline gives CDR1 SGDLS, CDR2 YYNGEE. This CDR3 comprises 17 residues. The V gene lost 3 bases and the J gene lost 2 bases, with 18 bases spanning the gap. CDR3 coding DNA: TGTGCCAGCAGCGACCCTCTCTCTGGCGGGACCTACAATGAGCAGTTCTTC. This codes for CASSDPLSGGTYNEQFF.

The chain couples TRBV5-6 to TRBJ2-1; D is unclear. Trimming pared 0 bases from V and 4 bases from J, leaving 5 bases between. There are 13 residues in the CDR3. Per germline, CDR1 SGHDT and CDR2 YYEEEE. This CDR3 is CASSLGQYNEQFF. The DNA of the CDR3 is TGTGCCAGCAGCTTGGGGCAGTACAATGAGCAGTTCTTC. The variable domain in full, completed from reference TRBV5-6 and TRBJ2-1, reads DAGVTQSPTHLIKTRGQQVTLRCSPKSGHDTVSWYQQALGQGPQFIFQYYEEEERQRGNFPDRFSGHQFPNYSSELNVNALLLGDSALYLCASSLGQYNEQFFGPGTRLTVL.

The V and J genes are TRBV7-2 and TRBJ1-2, with D maybe TRBD1 (6 bases). From germline, CDR1 is SGHTA and CDR2 FQGNSA. The CDR3 contains 14 residues. V was clipped by 1 base and J by 4 bases, with 10 bases between them. The CDR3 region is CASSLDRTAYGYTF. Written as DNA, the CDR3 is TGTGCCAGCAGCTTAGATAGGACAGCCTATGGCTACACCTTC.

This chain uses TRBV28 with TRBJ1-5, with D perhaps matching TRBD1 (6 bases). Deletions cut 4 bases from V and 3 bases from J, with 16 bases between. This CDR3 contains 16 residues. Looked up from germline, CDR1 is MDHEN and CDR2 is SYDVKM. The CDR3 coding sequence is TGTGCCAGCAGTTCTAACCCGGACAGTTTCAATCAGCCCCAGCATTTT. The encoded protein is CASSSNPDSFNQPQHF.

The chain links TRBV7-9 to TRBJ2-5, with a weak D call TRBD2 (6 bases). CDR1 and CDR2 (germline): SEHNR, FQNEAQ (reference sequence). The CDR3 runs 16 residues. The V and J ends lost 1 base and 2 bases respectively, with 14 bases between them. In DNA, the CDR3 is TGTGCCAGCAGCTTAGAGTTTGTGGCGGGGCAAGAGACCCAGTACTTC. Its protein is CASSLEFVAGQETQYF. Looking up the rest from reference TRBV7-9 and TRBJ2-5 gives the full variable domain: DTGVSQNPRHKITKRGQNVTFRCDPISEHNRLYWYRQTLGQGPEFLTYFQNEAQLEKSRLLSDRFSAERPKGSFSTLEIQRTEQGDSAMYLCASSLEFVAGQETQYFGPGTRLLVL.

V is TRBV21-1 and J is TRBJ2-2; the table's D call of TRBD2 was not tested on the DNA. TRBV21-1 is flagged as a pseudogene. This CDR3 has 14 residues. CDR3 nucleotides: TGTGCCAGCAGGTCTGGAGAGGAGACCGGGGAGCTGTTTTTT. Its protein is CASRSGEETGELFF.

This rearrangement joins TRBV11-2 to TRBJ1-5; D may be TRBD1 (6 bases). The CDR3 consists of 13 residues. CDR1 is SGHAT and CDR2 is FQNNGV in the germline V gene. Deletions cut 5 bases from V and 6 bases from J, with 11 bases between. This chain's CDR3 is CASSPTGRQPQHF. CDR3 DNA sequence: TGTGCCAGCAGCCCGACAGGACGTCAGCCCCAGCATTTT. Together with reference TRBV11-2 and TRBJ1-5, the CDR3 gives the full variable domain: EAGVAQSPRYKIIEKRQSVAFWCNPISGHATLYWYQQILGQGPKLLIQFQNNGVVDDSQLPKDRFSAERLKGVDSTLKIQPAKLEDSAVYLCASSPTGRQPQHFGDGTRLSIL.

The genes are TRBV2 and TRBJ1-1; D is unresolved. V was cut by 5 bases and J by 4 bases, with 14 bases left in between. The CDR3 is made up of 14 amino acids. Germline V gene data show CDR1 as SNHLY and CDR2 as FYNNEI. This chain's CDR3 is CASSPPSGVTEAFF. CDR3 bases: TGTGCCAGCAGTCCCCCAAGCGGGGTCACTGAAGCTTTCTTT.

The chain carries TRBV5-4 and TRBJ2-7; TRBD2 matches 7 bases. Per the germline V gene, CDR1 is SGHNT and CDR2 is YYREEE (reference sequence). The CDR3 is 15 amino acids. Trimming removed 0 bases from V and 0 bases from J; junction bases left unmatched: 3. CDR3 protein: CASSLGGGSSYEQYF. The CDR3 nucleotides read TGTGCCAGCAGCTTGGGTGGCGGGAGCTCCTACGAGCAGTACTTC.

The rearrangement links TRBV19 to TRBJ2-3; 11 bases align to TRBD2. With 5 bases clipped from V and 2 bases from J, the junction kept 9 bases outside the gene matches. The CDR3 consists of 17 residues. Germline V gene data show CDR1 as LNHDA and CDR2 as SQIVND (reference sequence). CDR3 amino acids: CASSALTSGITTDTQYF. The DNA of the CDR3 is TGTGCCAGTAGTGCCCTGACTAGCGGGATTACCACAGATACGCAGTATTTT.